The following is a TCR beta chain sequence with its context. Its cognate antigen is unknown. An end of the junction differs from the germline gene, which may be a read error. This entry comes from a study of molecular identifiers for immune sequencing clone quantification. Study-wide results and caveats: Amid some 1 million naive cells, spiked Jurkat TCR RNA from one cell was reportedly still detectable. Over 97% of CMV-specific effector molecules, but under 1% of naive ones, were in clones above 20 copies.

The bulk TCR libraries were made with methods described before and with listed TCR primers. Via MiXCR, TCRdb re-called the PCR reads, giving one row per CDR3 protein. The sample consists of about 640,000 distinct CDR3 sequences, around 20% of them appearing once. Per the germline V gene, CDR1 is SGHTA and CDR2 is FQGNSA. The CDR3 length is 15 residues. This receptor was obtained from a human donor in good health. Some libraries in this study had Jurkat cell RNA spiked in. This sequence joins TRBV7-2 and TRBJ2-2; D is possibly TRBD2 (6 bases). Sequencing input: naive CD8+ T cells from blood, with Jurkat cell RNA spiked in. The sample's subset: FACS-sorted CD8+CD4-CCR7+CD45RA+ naive T cells. In DNA form, the CDR3 reads TGTGCCAGCAGCAAAGAGACCTTTGGCACCGGGGGGCTGTTTTTT. Residues: CASSKETFGTGGLFF.